These T cell receptor beta chains were read from a single sample in a study of regulatory T cells in long-lasting Graves disease. One entry per CDR3 protein, called by TCRdb with MiXCR from the multiplex PCR reads. There are about 470,000 distinct CDR3 sequences in the sample; roughly 20% occur only once, and less than 9% lies in the top ten. This material consisted of peripheral blood mononuclear cells (PBMCs), taken when the disease was refractory, from a patient treated with antithyroid drugs. The origin of the receptors is a female donor with Graves disease. Each CDR3 is given with its conserved first and last residue.

>TRBV12-3/TRBV12-4
CASSSLTGVTEAFF
>TRBV15
CATSTRDISGNTIYF
>TRBV19
CASSIGGTGGAQTQYF
>TRBV6-5
CASSYPPGELFF
>TRBV7-8
CASSDGELFF
>TRBV6-5
CASSYSRVPPYNEQFF
>TRBV28
CASSLIFGQGNYGYTF
>TRBV14
CASSPFGTPLAGELFF
>TRBV2
CASRTSGTSYEQYF
>TRBV28
CASSLPQRTFDGYTF
>TRBV13
CASSLTGGYTGELFF
>TRBV20-1
CSARRPGDQPQHF
>TRBV16
CASSQYTGAQETQYF
>TRBV4-1
CASRNRTGNQKLFF
>TRBV29-1
CSADRQQETQYF
>TRBV9
CASSPRQTLATNEKLFF
>TRBV5-1
CASSLGLRQGAREQYF
>TRBV28
CASSPLLGVSNQPQHF
>TRBV28
CVSSLTGPQHF
>TRBV20-1
CSARQVYEQYF
>TRBV5-1
CASSPKGLAGGGYEQYF
>TRBV7-8
CASSYGYYPDHEQYF
>TRBV28
CASSRRTSGASYEQYF
>TRBV6-5
CASSYSAESPYEQYF
>TRBV5-4
CASSLAGRGGLTDTQYF
>TRBV7-9
CASSQGLAGGKETQYF
>TRBV4-1
CASSLRHFYEQYF
>TRBV15
CATSIGQYGGEQYF
>TRBV20-1
CSASRRVAGLQTQYF
>TRBV6-2/TRBV6-3
CATVEGGLHEQYF
>TRBV12-3/TRBV12-4
CASSTTGISGELFF
>TRBV2
CASTSRAVTSYEQYF
>TRBV27
CASSLAILREQYF
>TRBV19
CASMPTGKDTEAFF
>TRBV10-3
CAISEQGYGYTF
>TRBV24-1
CATSVGNSYEQYF
>TRBV6-2/TRBV6-3
CASSYSPAMGEQYF
>TRBV20-1
CSANTPAGSYEQYF
>TRBV5-8
CASSSGQDSGNTIYF
>TRBV5-1
CASSTGLADLQETQYF
>TRBV25-1
CASSESGVHEQYF
>TRBV29-1
CSVEDRVPGGITGELFF
>TRBV29-1
CSVEWTGNTIYF
>TRBV29-1
CSVEDRGGWETQYF
>TRBV14
CASSQEHYEQYF
>TRBV29-1
CSVAREKTYEQYF
>TRBV7-2
CASKTGTYDISPLHF
>TRBV27
CASSLLQTGPNAGELFF
>TRBV10-3
CAISEFAGGPNGELFF
>TRBV30
CASPTPGELFF
>TRBV5-1
CASSLDRAMSGQYF
>TRBV7-9
CASSTLTGLTNTIYF
>TRBV19
CASSTRLAGLVSGANVLTF
>TRBV12-3/TRBV12-4
CASTFTVNTEAFF
>TRBV28
CASSHPSGLAGCGGELFF
>TRBV28
CASRPQGLSTGELFF
>TRBV13
CASSIGTDLAKNIQYF
>TRBV20-1
CSAREALAGGGTGELFF
>TRBV27
CASSLSGSNQPQHF